This T cell receptor beta chain was sequenced for a study of cytomegalovirus exposure and HLA in healthy donors. Overall study: A prior study identified 90 million to 120 million unique TCR beta sequences from roughly 180 million T cells.

Both 60 Vbeta primers and 13 Jbeta primers went into the PCR. Produced via immunoSEQ multiplex PCR; TCRdb's table is partial and in-frame only. Here the sample spans around 70,000 clones, 60% to 80% being singletons. General study results and limits: Apparent HLA restriction characterized most CMV-associated TCR beta chains in a later analysis.

In regard to this clone: The antigen is unknown.

This receptor was identified in a girl under 18 in good health and CMV-seropositive. The specimen was PBMCs.

This chain's CDR3 is CASKGLAGDEQYF. CDR3 nucleotides: TGCGCCAGCAAGGGACTAGCGGGAGACGAGCAGTACTTC. J is TRBJ2-7 and V is TRBV10-2, with TRBD2 identical over 14 bases. The CDR3 is made up of 13 amino acids. The germline V gene has CDR1 WSHSY and CDR2 SAAADI. V was pared by 7 bases and J by 5 bases, with 1 base of the junction left unmatched.